This T cell receptor (beta chain) came from a study of CD8 T cells in ankylosing spondylitis. Germline CDR1 reads MNHEY; CDR2 reads SVGAGI. J gave up 2 bases and V 2 bases, and 0 bases lay outside the gene matches. CDR3 length: 14 amino acids. This clonotype was seen repeatedly, ten times or more. Antigen: not known. Making the TCR beta libraries involved quantitative 5'-RACE with molecular barcodes. TCRdb redid the calling of the 5' RACE reads with MiXCR, one entry per CDR3 protein. Among about 240,000 distinct CDR3 sequences listed, roughly a tenth were seen once. The study's findings and limits: A motif of fewer than ten highly homologous TCR beta variants was seen as apparently characteristic of ankylosing spondylitis blood. Significant enrichment of disease-linked clones was reported in matched ankylosing spondylitis synovial fluid.

The source is a male donor with ankylosing spondylitis or in good health (not recorded which). Material for sequencing was blood, either unsorted or a sorted T cell fraction (not recorded which). The chain employs TRBV6-5 and TRBJ2-7; the match to TRBD1 covers 10 bases. CDR3 DNA sequence: TGTGCCAGCAGTTACGGACAGGGGGCCTACGAGCAGTACTTC. It codes for CASSYGQGAYEQYF.